This T cell receptor beta chain was identified in a study of T cell responses to AZD1222 COVID-19 vaccine. Worth noting for this clone: Its antigen remains unidentified.

Trimming removed 4 bases from V and 0 bases from J, with 10 bases in between. Germline CDR1 reads MNHEY; CDR2 reads SVGEGT. The CDR3 is made up of 14 amino acids. Points from the study as a whole: Spike as a whole was targeted by vaccine-associated CD4 TCRs, dominant at 160-218 and 743-854.

The protocol was immunoSEQ multiplex PCR, while the TCRdb copy is restricted to in-frame clones and leaves out a portion. Of about 46,000 clones in the sample, 80% to 90% are singletons; the top ten hold around 1.1%. The specimen comprised peripheral blood, sampled 28 days after the second AZD1222 dose. The rearrangement uses TRBV6-2 or TRBV6-3 and TRBJ2-7, with D perhaps TRBD2 (6 bases). The receptor's source is an adult who received the AZD1222 COVID-19 vaccine. Here the CDR3 DNA reads TGTGCCAGCAGTTTTGACGGGAGCTCCTACGAGCAGTACTTC. The encoded protein is CASSFDGSSYEQYF.